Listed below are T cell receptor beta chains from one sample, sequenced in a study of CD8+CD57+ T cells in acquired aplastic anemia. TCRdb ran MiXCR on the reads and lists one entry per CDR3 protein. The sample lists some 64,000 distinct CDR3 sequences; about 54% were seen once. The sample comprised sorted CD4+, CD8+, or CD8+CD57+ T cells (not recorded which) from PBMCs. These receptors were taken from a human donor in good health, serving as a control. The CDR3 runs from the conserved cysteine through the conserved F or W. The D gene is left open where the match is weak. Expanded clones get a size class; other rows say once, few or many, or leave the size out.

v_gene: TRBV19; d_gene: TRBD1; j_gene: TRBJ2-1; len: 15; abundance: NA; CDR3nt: TGTGCCAGTAGTCTGACCGGGACAGGGGGCGCGGAGCAGTTCTTC; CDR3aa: CASSLTGTGGAEQFF
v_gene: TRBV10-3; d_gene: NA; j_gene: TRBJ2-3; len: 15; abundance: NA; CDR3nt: TGTGCCATCAGTGATACAGGGCGCCTCACAGATACGCAGTATTTT; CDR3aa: CAISDTGRLTDTQYF
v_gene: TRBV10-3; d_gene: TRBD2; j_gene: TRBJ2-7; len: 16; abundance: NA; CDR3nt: TGTGCCATCAGCGTTAGGTTACTAGCGGGAGCAGGGGAGCAGTACTTC; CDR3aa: CAISVRLLAGAGEQYF
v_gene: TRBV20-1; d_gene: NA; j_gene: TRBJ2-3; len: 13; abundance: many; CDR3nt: TGCAGTGCTAGTGGAAATACACAGGCCCCGCAGTATTTT; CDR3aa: CSASGNTQAPQYF
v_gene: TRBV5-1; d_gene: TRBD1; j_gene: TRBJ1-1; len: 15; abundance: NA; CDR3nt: TGCGCCAGCAGCTGTCCGGGACAGGGGGACACTGAAGCTTTCTTT; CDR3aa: CASSCPGQGDTEAFF
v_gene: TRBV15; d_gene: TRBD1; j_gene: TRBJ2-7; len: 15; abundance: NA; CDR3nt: TGTGCCACCAGCGGAGGGGGACAGGGTGAGGCCGAGCAGTACTTC; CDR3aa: CATSGGGQGEAEQYF
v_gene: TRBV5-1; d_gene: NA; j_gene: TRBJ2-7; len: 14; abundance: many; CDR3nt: TGCGCCAGCAGCTTGGGCTACGCGTCCTACGAGCAGTACTTC; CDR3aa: CASSLGYASYEQYF
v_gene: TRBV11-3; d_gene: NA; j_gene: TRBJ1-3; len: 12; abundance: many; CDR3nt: TGTGCCAGCAGCTTTTCTGGAAACACCATATATTTT; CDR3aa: CASSFSGNTIYF
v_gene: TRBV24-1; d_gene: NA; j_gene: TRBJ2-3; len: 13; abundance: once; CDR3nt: TGTGCCACCAGTGTTGGCGGGGCAGTCACGCAGTATTTT; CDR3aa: CATSVGGAVTQYF
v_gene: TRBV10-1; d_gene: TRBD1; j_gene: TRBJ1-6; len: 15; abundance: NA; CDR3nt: TGTGCCAGCAGTGAACTGGGCAGGGGGGATTCACCCCTCCACTTT; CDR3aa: CASSELGRGDSPLHF
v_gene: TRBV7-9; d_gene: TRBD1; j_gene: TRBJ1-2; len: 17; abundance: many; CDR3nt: TGTGCCAGCAGCTTAGCGGGACAGGGGAGAAGAGACTATGGCTACACCTTC; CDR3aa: CASSLAGQGRRDYGYTF
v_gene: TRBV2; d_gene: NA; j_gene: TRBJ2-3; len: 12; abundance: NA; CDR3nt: TGTGCCAGCAGTTTAGAACTCGGTACGCAGTATTTT; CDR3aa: CASSLELGTQYF